The source of this T cell receptor beta chain is a study of CDR3 diversity in severe acne. Each CDR3 protein is one row after TCRdb ran MiXCR on the PCR reads. The table includes 84,000 or so distinct CDR3 sequences, about 50% detected once. This CDR3 is 16 amino acids long. Germline V lookup: CDR1 SGHAT, CDR2 FQNNGV. V lost 0 bases and J lost 5, with 16 bases in between. At least ten counts were recorded for this clonotype. Material for sequencing was blood. The origin of this receptor is a male donor in good health, serving as a control. The rearrangement joins TRBV11-2 to TRBJ2-5; D unresolved. The CDR3 DNA reads TGTGCCAGCAGCTTAGATCTCCCCCCCACTGGGGAGACCCAGTACTTC. Protein sequence: CASSLDLPPTGETQYF.